One and the same sample provided the 14 T cell receptor beta chains below, sequenced in a study of immune cell composition in non-small cell lung cancer. TCRdb's copy holds only in-frame clones and misses some; the assay was immunoSEQ multiplex PCR. The repertoire holds roughly 2,500 clones, with roughly three quarters as singletons. Normal lung sampling was at least 3 cm from the tumour, as distant as possible. The sample was non-adjacent lung tissue. Every receptor here comes from a human donor with non-small cell lung cancer.

The V and J genes are TRBV18 and TRBJ1-4, with no clear D. The length of the CDR3 is 15 residues. From germline, CDR1 is KGHSH and CDR2 LQKENI. Trimming stripped 0 bases from V and 8 bases from J, with 13 bases between. The CDR3 loop reads CASSPPETAAEKLFF. The CDR3 nucleotides are TGTGCCAGCTCACCACCCGAAACTGCAGCGGAAAAACTGTTTTTT. Full variable domain (rest looked up from reference TRBV18 and TRBJ1-4): NAGVMQNPRHLVRRRGQEARLRCSPMKGHSHVYWYRQLPEEGLKFMVYLQKENIIDESGMPKERFSAEFPKEGPSILRIQQVVRGDSAAYFCASSPPETAAEKLFFGSGTQLSVL.

The V and J genes are TRBV4-1 and TRBJ2-7; D unresolved. V lost 0 bases, J lost 2 bases, and 11 bases lay in between. This CDR3 spans 15 amino acids. Germline-derived CDR1 and CDR2 are MGHRA and YSYEKL. The CDR3 spells CASSQEAGATYEQYF. Here the CDR3 DNA reads TGCGCCAGCAGCCAAGAGGCAGGCGCCACCTACGAGCAGTACTTC.

The rearrangement links TRBV14 to TRBJ2-1, with a weak D call TRBD2 (5 bases). Trimming shortened V by 1 base and J by 6 bases, and 13 bases separated the two germline ends. CDR1 is SGHDN, CDR2 FVKESK, per germline. The CDR3 length is 15 residues. CDR3 loop: CASSQGGGRRNEQFF. CDR3 DNA: TGTGCCAGCAGCCAAGGAGGAGGTAGACGCAATGAGCAGTTCTTC.

This sequence joins TRBV21-1 and TRBJ1-1; the D segment call TRBD1 is taken from the table without a DNA check. TRBV21-1 corresponds to a pseudogene. This CDR3 comprises 14 residues. CDR3 sequence (DNA): TGTGCCAGCAGAGGGGACAGGGTTGTATCTGAAGCTTTCTTT. Translation gives CASRGDRVVSEAFF.

The rearrangement joins TRBV2 to TRBJ2-2; D gene uncertain. V dropped 7 bases and J dropped 0 bases, with 12 bases sitting between them. CDR1 and CDR2 from the germline V gene are SNHLY and FYNNEI. The CDR3 extends over 15 amino acids. Here the CDR3 reads CASNAEVPNTGELFF. In nucleotides, the CDR3 is TGTGCCAGCAATGCTGAGGTCCCGAACACCGGGGAGCTGTTTTTT.

The genes are TRBV18 and TRBJ2-7; 9 bases line up with TRBD2. After removal of 6 bases from V and 10 bases from J, the junction contained 10 bases not matched to a gene. Germline V lookup: CDR1 KGHSH, CDR2 LQKENI. This CDR3 is built from 13 residues. CDR3 residues: CASSSSGDGEQYF. CDR3 in DNA: TGTGCCAGCTCTTCTAGCGGGGATGGCGAACAGTACTTC.

This chain links TRBV5-5 with TRBJ2-7, with a weak D call TRBD2 (5 bases). The V end lost 2 bases, the J end lost 1 base, and 10 bases lay between the germline ends. CDR1 is SGHKS, CDR2 YYEKEE, per germline (reference sequence). CDR3 length equals 14 residues. The CDR3 region is CASSLSSGSYEQYF. The CDR3 DNA reads as TGTGCCAGCAGCTTATCTTCGGGGTCCTACGAGCAGTACTTC. The full variable domain, in which reference TRBV5-5 and TRBJ2-7 provide the parts outside the CDR3, is DAGVTQSPTHLIKTRGQQVTLRCSPISGHKSVSWYQQVLGQGPQFIFQYYEKEERGRGNFPDRFSARQFPNYSSELNVNALLLGDSALYLCASSLSSGSYEQYFGPGTRLTVT.

Here the CDR3 DNA reads TGTGCCAGCAGCTTGGCTGGAGGTACAGATACGCAGTATTTT. Protein sequence: CASSLAGGTDTQYF. The chain carries TRBV11-3 and TRBJ2-3; D perhaps matches TRBD2 (5 bases). The CDR3 is made up of 14 amino acids. Trimming removed 3 bases at V and 3 bases at J, with 10 bases between. Germline lookup yields CDR1 SGHNT and CDR2 YENEEA.

The chain joins TRBV2 to TRBJ2-4; 9 bases map to TRBD1. The germline V gene encodes CDR1 SNHLY and CDR2 FYNNEI. V lost 5 bases to trimming and J lost 0 bases; unmatched junction nucleotides: 5. CDR3 size: 16 residues. Here the CDR3 DNA reads TGTGCCAGCAGTCCCGACAGGGGGGTAGCCAAAAACATTCAGTACTTC. Protein sequence: CASSPDRGVAKNIQYF.

The chain carries TRBV10-3 and TRBJ1-5, with 8 bases identical to TRBD1. This CDR3 is 15 amino acids long. Germline values: CDR1 ENHRY, CDR2 SYGVKD. Trimming took 8 bases from V and 1 from J; bases not matched to a gene: 7. CDR3 DNA: TGTGCCATCGCAACAGGGGGAAGCAGCAATCAGCCCCAGCATTTT. It yields the protein CAIATGGSSNQPQHF.

This chain connects TRBV7-2 to TRBJ2-2; 7 bases are a match to TRBD2. CDR1 SGHTA and CDR2 FQGNSA come from the germline V gene. V lost 7 bases and J lost 7; bases outside the gene matches: 6. The CDR3 covers 13 residues. The chain's CDR3 is CASTPQRGGELFF. CDR3 nucleotides: TGTGCCAGCACCCCCCAGCGGGGCGGGGAGCTGTTTTTT.

The chain couples TRBV7-3 to TRBJ2-7, with 7 bases lining up with TRBD1. This CDR3 region has 13 residues. Germline V gene sequence: CDR1 SGHTA, CDR2 FQGTGA. The V gene end was trimmed by 4 bases and the J gene end by 5 bases; junction bases not matched to a gene: 5. The CDR3 reads CASSSQQGNEQYF. The CDR3 DNA sequence: TGTGCCAGCAGCTCACAACAGGGGAACGAGCAGTACTTC.

The chain is built from TRBV28 and TRBJ1-6, with a weak D call TRBD1 (6 bases). Germline V lookup: CDR1 MDHEN, CDR2 SYDVKM. Trimming stripped 6 bases from V and 6 bases from J, with 15 bases between. This CDR3 spans 15 amino acids. This CDR3 is CASSMGDTFNSPLHF. The CDR3 region has the DNA TGTGCCAGCAGCATGGGGGACACCTTTAATTCACCCCTCCACTTT.

The CDR3 region is CASSPQLVSYNEQFF. As DNA, the CDR3 is TGTGCCAGCAGCCCTCAACTAGTCTCGTACAATGAGCAGTTCTTC. The chain recombines TRBV7-2 with TRBJ2-1, with a possible D match to TRBD2 (5 bases). V was clipped by 5 bases and J by 4 bases, with 15 bases between them. Germline V CDR1 and CDR2: SGHTA, FQGNSA. This CDR3 is built from 15 residues.